This is a list of T cell receptor beta chains from one sample in a study of spatial heterogeneity in lung cancer. Via MiXCR, TCRdb re-called the 5' RACE reads, giving one row per CDR3 protein. The sample holds 20,000 to 25,000 distinct CDR3 sequences; 4.6% are singletons and the top ten take 6.5% to 9%. The starting material was PBMCs, obtained at surgery. The receptors shown here come from a male donor with early-stage non-small cell lung cancer. Each CDR3 is given with its conserved first and last residue. The D gene is left open where the match is weak. Size values are once, few and many counts, or a class for expanded clones, and some rows have none.

v_call	j_call	clone_size	d_call	cdr3_nt	cdr3_aa
TRBV20-1	TRBJ1-1	medium-sized	.	TGCAGTGCTAGAGTGAACACTGAAGCTTTCTTT	CSARVNTEAFF
TRBV7-2	TRBJ2-3	many	.	TGTGCCAGCAGCTTAATGCCAGGGGCTGGGACAGATACGCAGTATTTT	CASSLMPGAGTDTQYF
TRBV28	TRBJ1-4	.	TRBD1	TGTGCCAGCAGTTCACCGGGACAGGGAGGGGTCACTAATGAAAAACTGTTTTTT	CASSSPGQGGVTNEKLFF
TRBV4-1	TRBJ2-7	many	TRBD1	TGCGCCAGCAGCCAAGAAAAGGACAGGGGAGTTGACGAGCAGTACTTC	CASSQEKDRGVDEQYF
TRBV10-3	TRBJ2-3	medium-sized	TRBD1	TGTGCCACCTCGGACAGGAGCACAGATACGCAGTATTTT	CATSDRSTDTQYF
TRBV7-9	TRBJ1-1	many	.	TGTGCCAGCAGCTTAGGCCCCCCACCTGAAGCTTTCTTT	CASSLGPPPEAFF
TRBV4-1	TRBJ2-1	.	TRBD2	TGCGCCAGCAGCCTAGCGGGAGTGGTCTACAATGAGCAGTTCTTC	CASSLAGVVYNEQFF
TRBV9	TRBJ2-1	many	TRBD2	TGTGCCAGCAGCGCCTGGACTAGCGGGATGGTTGGGGATGAGCAGTTCTTC	CASSAWTSGMVGDEQFF
TRBV2	TRBJ1-4	many	.	TGTGCCAGCAGCCCTAACAGGGTAACTAATGAAAAACTGTTTTTT	CASSPNRVTNEKLFF
TRBV15	TRBJ2-7	medium-sized	.	TGTGCCACCAGCCGGGGACTTCAAGGAGAGCAGTACTTC	CATSRGLQGEQYF
TRBV10-2	TRBJ2-2	many	.	TGCGCCAGCATGGGGGCCGCGAACACCGGGGAGCTGTTTTTT	CASMGAANTGELFF
TRBV4-2	TRBJ2-7	few	.	TGTGCCAGCAGCCGGGGCGGGAACGAGCAGTACTTC	CASSRGGNEQYF
TRBV7-9	TRBJ2-2	few	.	TGTGCCAGCAGCCCCTTTAGCGCCTCGAACACCGGGGAGCTGTTTTTT	CASSPFSASNTGELFF
TRBV9	TRBJ2-3	many	TRBD1	TGTGCCAGCAGCGTACAGGGGGAACCAACAGATACGCAGTATTTT	CASSVQGEPTDTQYF
TRBV7-2	TRBJ2-3	.	.	TGTGCCAGCAGCCTTATGGGCACAGATACGCAGTATTTT	CASSLMGTDTQYF
TRBV4-2	TRBJ2-2	.	TRBD1	TGTGCCAGCAGCCGAAGAACGGGGACAGCGTTCGGGGAGCTGTTTTTT	CASSRRTGTAFGELFF
TRBV7-9	TRBJ2-7	.	TRBD1	TGTGCCAGCACCTCCTCCGGGACAGACTACGAGCAGTACTTC	CASTSSGTDYEQYF
TRBV19	TRBJ1-5	many	TRBD1	TGTGCCAGTAACTCAGGGGGTCAGCCCCAGCATTTT	CASNSGGQPQHF
TRBV6-5	TRBJ2-1	many	TRBD2	TGTGCCAGCAGTTACTCGAGAGGCGGGGGGAGCTCCTACAATGAGCAGTTCTTC	CASSYSRGGGSSYNEQFF
TRBV2	TRBJ2-6	many	.	TGTGCCAGCAGTGACCTGGGGCAGGGGGCCAACGTCCTGACTTTC	CASSDLGQGANVLTF
TRBV2	TRBJ1-1	many	.	TGTGCCAGCAGTGTCGCGTGGACTGAAGCTTTCTTT	CASSVAWTEAFF
TRBV5-6	TRBJ1-2	many	.	TGTGCCAGCAGCTTGGCTTATTCGGGTTTAGGGTATGGCTACACCTTC	CASSLAYSGLGYGYTF
TRBV10-1	TRBJ2-7	many	.	TGCGCCAGCAGCGACGACCTTTCCTCCTACGAGCAGTACTTC	CASSDDLSSYEQYF
TRBV15	TRBJ1-1	many	.	TGTGCCACCAGCTGGAGGGGGACGAACACTGAAGCTTTCTTT	CATSWRGTNTEAFF
TRBV28	TRBJ1-1	many	TRBD1	TGTGCCAGCAGGACAGGGAAAACTGAAGCTTTCTTT	CASRTGKTEAFF
TRBV7-2	TRBJ2-4	many	.	TGTGCCAGCAGCTTTGGGCTAGGGGACATTCAGTACTTC	CASSFGLGDIQYF
TRBV7-3	TRBJ2-3	many	.	TGTGCCAGCAGAAAGGTGGGGGCTGGCACAGATACGCAGTATTTT	CASRKVGAGTDTQYF
TRBV7-8	TRBJ2-2	many	TRBD2	TGTGCCAGCAGCTCTAGCGGGAGCTCACGGGCCGGGGAGCTGTTTTTT	CASSSSGSSRAGELFF
TRBV7-3	TRBJ2-1	many	.	TGTGCCAGCAGCTTAATGCGTCAAAATGAGCAGTTCTTC	CASSLMRQNEQFF
TRBV12-3/TRBV12-4	TRBJ2-5	many	.	TGTGCCAGCAGTCTAGGACAGCCGACCCAGTACTTC	CASSLGQPTQYF
TRBV9	TRBJ2-2	many	.	TGTGCCAGCAGGCAAACGGGGGCCACCGGGGAGCTGTTTTTT	CASRQTGATGELFF
TRBV6-2/TRBV6-3	TRBJ1-5	many	.	TGTGCCAGCAGTTTGTGGTCCACTAATCAGCCCCAGCATTTT	CASSLWSTNQPQHF
TRBV3-1	TRBJ1-4	many	.	TGTGCCAGCAGCCAAGAGGTAGGGGACGAAAAACTGTTTTTT	CASSQEVGDEKLFF
TRBV12-5	TRBJ2-7	.	.	TGTGCTAGTGGTCCTCCGGGAGTAGGGGACGAGCAGTACTTC	CASGPPGVGDEQYF
TRBV6-4	TRBJ2-3	many	TRBD2	TGTGCCAGCAGTGACGCCAGCGGGGGATGCACAGATACGCAGTATTTT	CASSDASGGCTDTQYF
TRBV7-3	TRBJ2-1	.	TRBD2	TGTGCCAGCAGCTTAAACCCCAGACTAGCGGGTAGCTCCTACAATGAGCAGTTCTTC	CASSLNPRLAGSSYNEQFF
TRBV6-1	TRBJ1-6	many	TRBD1	TGTGCCAGCAGTGAAGAACAGGGGGCCTCCTATAATTCACCCCTCCACTTT	CASSEEQGASYNSPLHF
TRBV28	TRBJ2-7	medium-sized	.	TGTGCCAGCAGCTCCGGGGGTGGAGAGCAGTACTTC	CASSSGGGEQYF
TRBV4-3	TRBJ2-1	many	.	TGCGCCAGCAGCCAAGATTACGACGGAGGGCGATACAATGAGCAGTTCTTC	CASSQDYDGGRYNEQFF
TRBV9	TRBJ1-1	many	.	TGTGCCAGCAGCGGGGCCGGACAAGGGACCTCGGGGGCTTTCTTT	CASSGAGQGTSGAFF
TRBV11-2	TRBJ1-6	many	.	TGTGCCAGCAGCTCCCCGCGGGGAGGAATCATTAATTCACCCCTCCACTTT	CASSSPRGGIINSPLHF
TRBV3-1	TRBJ1-5	many	TRBD1	TGTGCCAGCAGCCAGGGGACAGGAGATCAGCCCCAGCATTTT	CASSQGTGDQPQHF
TRBV9	TRBJ2-7	many	TRBD1	TGTGCCAGCAGCGTTCAGCCGGGACAGTCCTACGAGCAGTACTTC	CASSVQPGQSYEQYF
TRBV20-1	TRBJ1-5	many	TRBD1	TGCAGTGCCACAGGGGGGGCTCATAGCAATCAGCCCCAGCATTTT	CSATGGAHSNQPQHF
TRBV7-8	TRBJ2-3	many	TRBD2	TGTGCCAGCAGCTTAGATTCCCTAGCGGGAGGGCCCACAGATACGCAGTATTTT	CASSLDSLAGGPTDTQYF
TRBV7-9	TRBJ2-3	few	TRBD1	TGTGCCAGCAGCTTGGGGGACAGGGATGCAGATACGCAGTATTTT	CASSLGDRDADTQYF
TRBV18	TRBJ2-3	few	TRBD1	TGTGCCAGCTCACCTGACAGGGAACGAACAGATACGCAGTATTTT	CASSPDRERTDTQYF
TRBV6-5	TRBJ2-5	.	TRBD1	TGTGCCAGCAGTAAACTCGACAGGGTCAAGACCCAGTACTTC	CASSKLDRVKTQYF
TRBV18	TRBJ2-7	many	TRBD1	TGTGCCAGCGCCGCCGACAGGGGCCATACCTACGAGCAGTACTTC	CASAADRGHTYEQYF
TRBV12-3/TRBV12-4	TRBJ2-2	once	.	TGTGCCAGCAGGACCAGCGTGACCGGGGAGCTGTCTTTT	CASRTSVTGELSF
TRBV27	TRBJ2-1	.	TRBD2	TGTGCCAGCAGTCCTCGAGCGGGGGGGCTAGGTGAGCAGTTCTTC	CASSPRAGGLGEQFF
TRBV6-5	TRBJ2-1	few	.	TGTGCCAGCAGAGACCACGGAGCAGTGGATGAGCAGTTCTTC	CASRDHGAVDEQFF
TRBV28	TRBJ2-7	many	.	TGTGCCAGCAGTACTACAGGGCCCCACGAGCAGTACTTC	CASSTTGPHEQYF